Included here is one T cell receptor beta chain sequence, with context. Its antigen remains unidentified. This sample is part of a study of blood T cells in healthy people across ages. Study results and limitations: The donors' CMV status was not determined, possibly confounding changes in expanded clonotypes. Older age coincided with a roughly linear decline in TCR beta diversity per million T cells.

With a J-beta primer mix and a sample-barcoded 5' primer, a second PCR ran about 6 to 11 cycles. Each cDNA molecule was tagged by a template-switch adaptor that had 12 random nucleotides. TCRdb re-called the 5' RACE reads with MiXCR, one entry per CDR3 protein. This sample has about 640,000 distinct CDR3 sequences, with about 53% found just once. The sample was blood. The clonotype comes from a man aged 60-69 years in good health.

The CDR3 DNA reads TGTGCCAGCAGCCCGTCAATCCAAGAGACCCAGTACTTC. Translated, it gives CASSPSIQETQYF. The chain recombines TRBV4-2 with TRBJ2-5, with no clear D. V lost 4 bases to trimming and J lost 1 base, with 7 bases between them. CDR1 LGHNA and CDR2 YNFKEQ come from the germline V gene. This CDR3 is 13 amino acids long.